This T cell receptor (beta chain) was captured in a study of human T cells and chemical hapten exposure. Across the study: Weekly diphenylcyclopropenone doses were given to patients' scalps across the roughly 24-week study.

Time point defined: patch test 2, 6 weeks after DPC sensitization. Indicated treatment: therapeutic diphenylcyclopropenone sensitization with weekly scalp DPC. This CDR3 is 14 amino acids long. Per germline, CDR1 SGHVS and CDR2 FNYEAQ. TCRdb re-called the RACE reads through MiXCR, storing one row per CDR3 protein. Seen here are about 54,000 distinct CDR3 sequences, more than 9% observed once, and the top ten hold approximately 1.8%. About this clonotype: An end of the junction differs from the germline gene, which may be a read error.

Sequenced material: whole blood, taken in connection with sensitization to the hapten diphenylcyclopropenone (DPC). The clonotype comes from a woman in her forties or fifties with alopecia areata. Some clones in this sample may be carry-over from other donors' samples. The rearrangement uses TRBV7-6 and TRBJ2-7; 9 nucleotides align to TRBD2. CDR3 protein: CVSSLETSGYEQYF. DNA of the CDR3: TGTGTCAGCAGCTTAGAGACTAGCGGTTACGAGCAGTACTTC.